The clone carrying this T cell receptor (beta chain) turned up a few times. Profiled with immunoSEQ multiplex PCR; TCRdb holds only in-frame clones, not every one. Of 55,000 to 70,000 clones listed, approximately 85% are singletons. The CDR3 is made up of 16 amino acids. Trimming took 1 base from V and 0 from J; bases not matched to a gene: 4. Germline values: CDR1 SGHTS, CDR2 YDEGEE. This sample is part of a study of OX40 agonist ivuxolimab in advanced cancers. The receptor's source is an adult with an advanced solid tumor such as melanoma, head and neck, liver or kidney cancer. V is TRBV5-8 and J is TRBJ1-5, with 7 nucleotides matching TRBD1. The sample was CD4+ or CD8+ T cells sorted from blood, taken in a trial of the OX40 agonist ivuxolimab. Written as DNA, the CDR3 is TGTGCCAGCAGCTTGCCTGGACAGGTTAGCAATCAGCCCCAGCATTTT. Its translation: CASSLPGQVSNQPQHF. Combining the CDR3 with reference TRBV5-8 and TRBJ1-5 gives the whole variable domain EAGVTQSPTHLIKTRGQQATLRCSPISGHTSVYWYQQALGLGLQFLLWYDEGEERNRGNFPPRFSGRQFPNYSSELNVNALELEDSALYLCASSLPGQVSNQPQHFGDGTRLSIL.